The source of this T cell receptor beta chain is a study of early T cells in non-severe SARS-CoV-2 infection. In the study overall: The input, bulk RNA from unsorted whole blood, was sequenced, and chains were unpaired. General study findings and limits: VDJdb-based annotation leaned toward anti-spike CD8 responses and missed private and CD4 specificities.

On this clonotype itself: Its antigen is not known.

Trimming removed 2 bases from V and 0 bases from J, with 16 bases in between. The CDR3 is made up of 16 amino acids. Per the germline V gene, CDR1 is SQVTM and CDR2 is ANQGSEA. Researchers tagged individual cDNA molecules with unique molecular identifiers. From the 5' RACE reads, TCRdb called clonotypes with MiXCR, one entry per CDR3 protein. There are 80,000 to 95,000 distinct CDR3 sequences in the sample; 13% to 15% occur only once, and roughly 9.8% lies in the top ten. The sequenced sample consisted of whole blood. This clonotype originated in an adult who was a healthcare worker with PCR-confirmed SARS-CoV-2 infection or an uninfected control (not recorded which). The V and J genes are TRBV29-1 and TRBJ1-1; D perhaps matches TRBD1 (6 bases). In nucleotides, the CDR3 is TGCAGCGTTGAACTGGGCAGGGGTTACATGAACACTGAAGCTTTCTTT. Translated: CSVELGRGYMNTEAFF.